This record covers a single T cell receptor (beta chain). These data come from a study of control samples from healthy donors and cancer patients. Generated by immunoSEQ multiplex PCR, the TCRdb table keeps only in-frame clones and is missing some. The profile covers under 150,000 clones, with 92% appearing a single time and roughly 10% taken by the ten largest. Trimming cost V 7 bases and J 4 bases, with 19 bases left between them. Per germline, CDR1 SQVTM and CDR2 ANQGSEA. The CDR3 has 14 residues. This receptor was identified in a young man in good health. The genes are TRBV29-1 and TRBJ1-2; D is possibly TRBD1 (6 bases). Sequenced material: blood. CDR3 bases: TGCAGCGAAAGCTCGGGACACCCGGGCTATGGCTACACCTTC. It is translated as CSESSGHPGYGYTF.